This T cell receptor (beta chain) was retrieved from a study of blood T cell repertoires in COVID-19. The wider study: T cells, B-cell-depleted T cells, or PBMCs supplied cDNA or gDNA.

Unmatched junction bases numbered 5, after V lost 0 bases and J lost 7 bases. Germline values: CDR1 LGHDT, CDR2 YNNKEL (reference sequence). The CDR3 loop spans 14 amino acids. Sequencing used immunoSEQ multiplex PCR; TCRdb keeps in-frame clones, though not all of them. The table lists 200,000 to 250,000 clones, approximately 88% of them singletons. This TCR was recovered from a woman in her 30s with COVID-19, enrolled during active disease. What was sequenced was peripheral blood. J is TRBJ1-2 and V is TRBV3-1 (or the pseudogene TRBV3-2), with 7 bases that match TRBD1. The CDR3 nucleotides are TGTGCCAGCAGCCAAGACCACAGGGGAAGTGGCTACACCTTC. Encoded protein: CASSQDHRGSGYTF.